This T cell receptor beta chain was documented in a study of T cells after yellow fever vaccination. In its sample, this clonotype was seen many times. Each CDR3 protein gets one entry after TCRdb re-called the 5' RACE reads with MiXCR. The sample yields 300,000 to 400,000 distinct CDR3 sequences, approximately 12% seen once. The CDR3 consists of 14 residues. V was pared by 7 bases and J by 2 bases, with 11 bases between. CDR1 and CDR2 from the germline V gene are MNHEY and SVGAGI. The specimen comprised CD4+ T cells sorted from PBMCs, sampled 15 days after the yellow fever booster vaccination. This rearrangement joins TRBV6-5 to TRBJ2-2, with D hard to call. The receptor was derived from a man aged 18 to 29 who received the YFV17D yellow fever vaccine. The CDR3 coding sequence is TGTGCCAGCAATAGACTGTATAACACCGGGGAGCTGTTTTTT. Residues: CASNRLYNTGELFF.